The entry below gives a single TCR beta chain sequence along with its context. At one of its ends the junction is not consistent with the germline gene, which may arise from a read error. This record comes from a study of blood T cell repertoires in COVID-19. Germline CDR1 reads LGHNA; CDR2 reads YNFKEQ. The CDR3 is made up of 15 amino acids. Authors' methods: From reference gene primer amplification, estimates of nucleated cell counts were derived. Profiling relied on immunoSEQ multiplex PCR, and the TCRdb table lists in-frame clones only, not all of them. V and J calls plus clone size are reproduced from that table; the DNA served to infer D and trimming. The sample comprises 210,000 or so clones, more than 75% of which are singletons, and approximately 4.3% rests with the top ten.

The material sequenced was PBMCs or T cells enriched from blood (not recorded which). The chain carries TRBV4-2 and TRBJ2-3; 8 bases are shared with TRBD2. This receptor was obtained from a man aged 25 to 45 with acute COVID-19. The CDR3 DNA sequence: TGTGCCAGCAGTCAAGTAGCGGGGCGCACAGATACGCAGTATTTT. As protein: CASSQVAGRTDTQYF.